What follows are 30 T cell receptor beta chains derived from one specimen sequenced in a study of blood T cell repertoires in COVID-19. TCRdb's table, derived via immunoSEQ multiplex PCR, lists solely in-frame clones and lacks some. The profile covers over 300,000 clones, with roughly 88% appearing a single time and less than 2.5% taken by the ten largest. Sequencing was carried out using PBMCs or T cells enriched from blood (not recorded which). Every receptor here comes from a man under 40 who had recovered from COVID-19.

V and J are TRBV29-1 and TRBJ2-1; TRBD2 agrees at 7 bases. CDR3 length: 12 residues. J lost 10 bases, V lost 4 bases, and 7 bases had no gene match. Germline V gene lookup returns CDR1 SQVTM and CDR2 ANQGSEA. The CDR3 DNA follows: TGCAGCGTTGCAATTAGCGGGTACGAGCAGTTCTTC. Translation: CSVAISGYEQFF.

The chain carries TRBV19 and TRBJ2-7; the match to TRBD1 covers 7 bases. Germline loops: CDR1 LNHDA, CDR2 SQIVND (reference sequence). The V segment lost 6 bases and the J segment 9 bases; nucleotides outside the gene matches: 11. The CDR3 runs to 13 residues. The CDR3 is CASSVSQGIGQYF. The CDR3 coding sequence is TGTGCCAGTAGCGTCTCACAGGGGATAGGGCAGTACTTC.

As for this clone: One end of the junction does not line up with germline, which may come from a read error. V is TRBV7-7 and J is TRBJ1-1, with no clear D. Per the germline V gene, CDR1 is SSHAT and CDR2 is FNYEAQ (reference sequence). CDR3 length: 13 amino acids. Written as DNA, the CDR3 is TGTGCTAGCAGCTTAGGTGAGAGCACTGAAGCTTTCTTT. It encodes CASSLGESTEAFF.

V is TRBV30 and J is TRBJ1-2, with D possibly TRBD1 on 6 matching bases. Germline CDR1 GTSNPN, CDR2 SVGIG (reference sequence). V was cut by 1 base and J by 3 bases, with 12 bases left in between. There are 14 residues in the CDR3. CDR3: CAWSAPTGYYGYTF. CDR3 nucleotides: TGTGCCTGGAGTGCACCTACAGGGTACTATGGCTACACCTTC.

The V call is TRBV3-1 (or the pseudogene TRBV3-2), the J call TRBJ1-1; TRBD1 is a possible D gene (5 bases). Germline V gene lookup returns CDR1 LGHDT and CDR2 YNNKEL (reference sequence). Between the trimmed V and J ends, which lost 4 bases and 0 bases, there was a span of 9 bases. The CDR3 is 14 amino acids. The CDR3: CASSPRTMNTEAFF. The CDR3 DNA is TGTGCCAGCAGCCCCAGGACAATGAACACTGAAGCTTTCTTT.

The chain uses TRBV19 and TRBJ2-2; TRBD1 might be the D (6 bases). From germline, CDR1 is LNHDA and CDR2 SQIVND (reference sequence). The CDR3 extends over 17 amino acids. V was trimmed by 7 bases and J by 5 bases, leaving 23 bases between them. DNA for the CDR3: TGTGCCAGTAACCTACCGACAGGCCGTGTGGAGACCGGGGAGCTGTTTTTT. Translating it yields CASNLPTGRVETGELFF.

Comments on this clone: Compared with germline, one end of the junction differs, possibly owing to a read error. CDR3 DNA sequence: TGTGCTAGCAGCTTAGTCGCGGCCAGCTATGGCTACACCTTC. Translated, it gives CASSLVAASYGYTF. This rearrangement joins TRBV7-7 to TRBJ1-2; D unclear. There are 14 residues in the CDR3. From germline, CDR1 is SSHAT and CDR2 FNYEAQ (reference sequence).

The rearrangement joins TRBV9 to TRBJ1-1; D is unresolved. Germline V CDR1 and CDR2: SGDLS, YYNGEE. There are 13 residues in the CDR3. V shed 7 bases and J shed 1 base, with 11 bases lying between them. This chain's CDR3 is CASCGEPNTEAFF. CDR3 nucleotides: TGTGCCAGCTGCGGGGAGCCGAACACTGAAGCTTTCTTT.

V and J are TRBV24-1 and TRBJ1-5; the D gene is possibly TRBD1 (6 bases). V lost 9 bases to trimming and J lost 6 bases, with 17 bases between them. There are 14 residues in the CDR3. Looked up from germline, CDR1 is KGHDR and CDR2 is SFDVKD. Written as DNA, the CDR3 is TGTGCCACCGCTCACCCGGGGGGCGGTCAGCCCCAGCATTTT. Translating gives CATAHPGGGQPQHF.

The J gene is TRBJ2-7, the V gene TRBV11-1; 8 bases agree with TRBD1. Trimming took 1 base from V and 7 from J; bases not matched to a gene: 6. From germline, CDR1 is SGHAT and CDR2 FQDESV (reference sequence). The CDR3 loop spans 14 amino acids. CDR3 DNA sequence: TGTGCCAGCAGCTTAGTGGGACAGGCGGGAGAGCAGTACTTC. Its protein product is CASSLVGQAGEQYF.

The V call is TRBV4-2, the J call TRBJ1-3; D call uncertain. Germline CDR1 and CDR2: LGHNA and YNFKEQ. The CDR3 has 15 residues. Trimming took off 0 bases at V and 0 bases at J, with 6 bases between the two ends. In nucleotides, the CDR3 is TGTGCCAGCAGCCAAGAGGAGGGCTCTGGAAACACCATATATTTT. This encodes CASSQEEGSGNTIYF.

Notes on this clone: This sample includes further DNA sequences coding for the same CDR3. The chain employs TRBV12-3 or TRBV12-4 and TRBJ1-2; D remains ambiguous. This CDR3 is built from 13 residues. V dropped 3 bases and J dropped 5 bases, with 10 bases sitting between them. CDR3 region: CASSLVREYGYTF. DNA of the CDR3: TGTGCCAGCAGTTTGGTTCGAGAATATGGCTACACCTTC.

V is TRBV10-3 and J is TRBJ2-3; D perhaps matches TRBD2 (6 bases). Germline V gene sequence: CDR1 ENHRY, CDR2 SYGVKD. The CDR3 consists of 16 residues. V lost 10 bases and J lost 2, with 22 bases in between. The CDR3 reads CATHQASEAATDTQYF. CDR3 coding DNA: TGTGCCACCCACCAAGCTAGCGAAGCCGCCACAGATACGCAGTATTTT.

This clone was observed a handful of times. The CDR3 loop is CASSPSRDYGELFF. The CDR3 DNA reads TGTGCCAGCAGCCCGTCGAGGGATTACGGGGAGCTGTTTTTT. V is TRBV5-4 and J is TRBJ2-2, with D possibly being TRBD2 (5 bases). The V and J ends lost 4 bases and 7 bases respectively, with 14 bases between them. Germline V lookup: CDR1 SGHNT, CDR2 YYREEE (reference sequence). The CDR3 length is 14 residues.

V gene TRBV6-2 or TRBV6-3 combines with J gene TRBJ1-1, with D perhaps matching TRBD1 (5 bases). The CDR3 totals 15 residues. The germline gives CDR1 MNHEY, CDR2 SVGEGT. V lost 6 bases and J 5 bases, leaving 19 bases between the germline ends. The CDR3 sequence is CASSDGGGIGTEAFF. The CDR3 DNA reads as TGTGCCAGCAGCGACGGCGGGGGTATTGGAACTGAAGCTTTCTTT.

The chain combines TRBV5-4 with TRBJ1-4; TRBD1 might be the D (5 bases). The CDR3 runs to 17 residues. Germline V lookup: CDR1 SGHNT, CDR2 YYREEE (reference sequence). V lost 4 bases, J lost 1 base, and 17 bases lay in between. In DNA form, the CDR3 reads TGTGCCAGCAGCAAAGGGGCAGGGCACGGAACTAATGAAAAACTGTTTTTT. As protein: CASSKGAGHGTNEKLFF.

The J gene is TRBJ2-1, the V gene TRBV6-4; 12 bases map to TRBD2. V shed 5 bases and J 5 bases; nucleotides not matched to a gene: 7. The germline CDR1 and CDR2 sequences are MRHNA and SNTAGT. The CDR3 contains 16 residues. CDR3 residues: CASSPLAGGGDNEQFF. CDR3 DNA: TGTGCCAGCAGTCCACTAGCGGGGGGCGGTGACAATGAGCAGTTCTTC.

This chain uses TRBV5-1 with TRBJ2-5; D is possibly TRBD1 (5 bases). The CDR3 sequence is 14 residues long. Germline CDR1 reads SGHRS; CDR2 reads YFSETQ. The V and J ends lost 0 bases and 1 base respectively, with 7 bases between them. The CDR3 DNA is TGCGCCAGCAGCTTGGGGGGCTTCCAAGAGACCCAGTACTTC. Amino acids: CASSLGGFQETQYF.

The CDR3 loop is CASSTGTSGGHEQYF. CDR3 nucleotide sequence: TGCGCCAGCAGCACCGGGACTAGCGGGGGACACGAGCAGTACTTC. The gene calls are TRBV5-1 and TRBJ2-7; 14 bases are shared with TRBD2. The CDR3 extends over 15 amino acids. Germline CDR1 is SGHRS and CDR2 is YFSETQ. The trim removed 4 bases at V and 5 bases at J, leaving 5 bases unmatched.

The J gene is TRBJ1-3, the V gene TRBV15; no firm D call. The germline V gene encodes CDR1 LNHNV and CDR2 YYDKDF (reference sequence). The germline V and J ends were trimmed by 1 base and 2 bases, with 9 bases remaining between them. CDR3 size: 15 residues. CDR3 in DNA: TGTGCCACCAGCAGAGGCTCGGGAGCTGGAAACACCATATATTTT. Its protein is CATSRGSGAGNTIYF.

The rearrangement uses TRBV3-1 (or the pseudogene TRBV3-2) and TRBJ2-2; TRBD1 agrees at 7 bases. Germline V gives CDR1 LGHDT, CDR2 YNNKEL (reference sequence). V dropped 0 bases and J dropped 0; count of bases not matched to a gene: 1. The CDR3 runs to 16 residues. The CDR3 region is CASSQEGTANTGELFF. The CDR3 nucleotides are TGTGCCAGCAGCCAAGAGGGGACAGCGAACACCGGGGAGCTGTTTTTT.

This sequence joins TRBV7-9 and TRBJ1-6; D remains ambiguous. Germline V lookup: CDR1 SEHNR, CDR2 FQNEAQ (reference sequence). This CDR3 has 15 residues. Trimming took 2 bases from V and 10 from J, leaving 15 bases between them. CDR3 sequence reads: CASSLNRGAESPLHF. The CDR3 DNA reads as TGTGCCAGCAGCTTAAATCGGGGAGCCGAATCACCCCTCCACTTT.

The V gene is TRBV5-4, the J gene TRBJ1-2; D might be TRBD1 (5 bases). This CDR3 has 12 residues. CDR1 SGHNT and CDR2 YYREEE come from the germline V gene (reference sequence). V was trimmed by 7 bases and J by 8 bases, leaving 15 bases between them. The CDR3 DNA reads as TGTGCCAGCGGCCTAGCGGGGGACGGCTACACCTTC. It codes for CASGLAGDGYTF.

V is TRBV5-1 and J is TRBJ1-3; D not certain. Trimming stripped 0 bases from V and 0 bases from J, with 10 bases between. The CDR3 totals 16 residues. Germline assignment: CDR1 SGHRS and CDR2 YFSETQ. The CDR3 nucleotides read TGCGCCAGCAGCTTGGGTAGCCTACTCTCTGGAAACACCATATATTTT. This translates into CASSLGSLLSGNTIYF.

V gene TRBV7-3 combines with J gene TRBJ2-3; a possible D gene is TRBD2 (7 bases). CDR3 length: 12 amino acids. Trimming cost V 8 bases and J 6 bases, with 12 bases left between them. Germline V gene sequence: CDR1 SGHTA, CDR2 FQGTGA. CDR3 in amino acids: CASSGGRDTQYF. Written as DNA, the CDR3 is TGTGCCAGCTCGGGGGGCCGGGATACGCAGTATTTT.

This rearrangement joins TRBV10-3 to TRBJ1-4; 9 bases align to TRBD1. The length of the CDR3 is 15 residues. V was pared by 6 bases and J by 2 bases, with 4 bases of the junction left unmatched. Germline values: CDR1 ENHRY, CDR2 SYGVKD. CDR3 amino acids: CAISPTGGTNEKLFF. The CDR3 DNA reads TGTGCCATCAGCCCGACAGGGGGGACTAATGAAAAACTGTTTTTT.

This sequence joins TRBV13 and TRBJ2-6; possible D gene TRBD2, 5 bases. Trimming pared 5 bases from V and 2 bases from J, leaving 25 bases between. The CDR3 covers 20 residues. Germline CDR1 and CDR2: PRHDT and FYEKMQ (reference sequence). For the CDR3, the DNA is TGTGCCAGCAGCCAATACGGGGTAGTCGGTTCCCGTGCTGGGGCCAACGTCCTGACTTTC. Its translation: CASSQYGVVGSRAGANVLTF.

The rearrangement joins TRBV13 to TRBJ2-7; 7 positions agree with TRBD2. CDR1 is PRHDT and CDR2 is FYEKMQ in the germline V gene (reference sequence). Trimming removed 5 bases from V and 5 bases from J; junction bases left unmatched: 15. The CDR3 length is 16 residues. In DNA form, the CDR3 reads TGTGCCAGCAGCGGGGAGGGGACGGGGAGGATCCACGAGCAGTACTTC. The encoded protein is CASSGEGTGRIHEQYF.

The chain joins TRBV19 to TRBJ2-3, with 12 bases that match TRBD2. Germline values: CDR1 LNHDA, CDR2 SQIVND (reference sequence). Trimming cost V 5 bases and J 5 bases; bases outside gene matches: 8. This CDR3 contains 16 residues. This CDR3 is CASSSTSGGRVDTQYF. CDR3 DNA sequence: TGTGCCAGTAGTTCCACTAGCGGGGGGAGGGTAGATACGCAGTATTTT.

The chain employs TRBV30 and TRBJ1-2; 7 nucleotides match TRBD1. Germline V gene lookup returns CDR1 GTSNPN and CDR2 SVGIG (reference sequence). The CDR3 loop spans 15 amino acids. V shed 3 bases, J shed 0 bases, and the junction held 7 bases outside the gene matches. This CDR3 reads CAWSEGDRANYGYTF. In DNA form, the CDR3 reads TGTGCCTGGAGCGAAGGGGACAGAGCTAACTATGGCTACACCTTC.